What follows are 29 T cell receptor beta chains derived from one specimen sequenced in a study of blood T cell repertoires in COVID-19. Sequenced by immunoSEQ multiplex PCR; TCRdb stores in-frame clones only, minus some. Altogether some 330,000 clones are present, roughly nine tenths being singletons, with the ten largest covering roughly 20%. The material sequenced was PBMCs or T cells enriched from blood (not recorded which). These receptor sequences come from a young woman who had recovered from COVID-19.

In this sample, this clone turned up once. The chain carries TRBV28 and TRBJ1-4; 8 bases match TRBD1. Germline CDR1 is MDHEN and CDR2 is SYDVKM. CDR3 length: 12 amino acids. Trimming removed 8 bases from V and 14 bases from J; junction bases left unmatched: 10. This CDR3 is CASGQGGKSLFF. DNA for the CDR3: TGTGCCAGCGGACAGGGAGGGAAGAGTCTGTTTTTT.

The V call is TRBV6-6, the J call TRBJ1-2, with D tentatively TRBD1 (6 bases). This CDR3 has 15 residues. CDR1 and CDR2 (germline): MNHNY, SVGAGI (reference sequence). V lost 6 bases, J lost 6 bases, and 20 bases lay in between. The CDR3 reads CASRYGTPTLDGYTF. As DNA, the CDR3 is TGTGCCAGCAGATACGGGACACCAACCCTAGATGGCTACACCTTC.

Here the CDR3 reads CAGRAGFGNTIYF. In DNA, the CDR3 is TGTGCCGGACGGGCGGGGTTTGGAAACACCATATATTTT. The rearrangement uses TRBV2 and TRBJ1-3; D uncertain. This CDR3 is 13 amino acids long. V lost 11 bases to trimming and J lost 3 bases, with 14 bases between them. Germline CDR1 SNHLY, CDR2 FYNNEI.

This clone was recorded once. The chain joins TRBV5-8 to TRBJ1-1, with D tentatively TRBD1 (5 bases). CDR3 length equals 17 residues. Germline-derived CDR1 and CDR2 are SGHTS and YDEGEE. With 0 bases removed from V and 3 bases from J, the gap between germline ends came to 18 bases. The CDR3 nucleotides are TGTGCCAGCAGCTTGGGGGAGCAGGGAGGTCGGCACACTGAAGCTTTCTTT. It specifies CASSLGEQGGRHTEAFF.

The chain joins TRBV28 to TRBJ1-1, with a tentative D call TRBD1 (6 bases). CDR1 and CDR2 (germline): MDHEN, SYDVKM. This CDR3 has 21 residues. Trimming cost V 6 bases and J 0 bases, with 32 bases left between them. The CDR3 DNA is TGTGCCAGCAGCGATACCCTATCGACAGGTTCCGTTCATCTAATGAACACTGAAGCTTTCTTT. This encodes CASSDTLSTGSVHLMNTEAFF.

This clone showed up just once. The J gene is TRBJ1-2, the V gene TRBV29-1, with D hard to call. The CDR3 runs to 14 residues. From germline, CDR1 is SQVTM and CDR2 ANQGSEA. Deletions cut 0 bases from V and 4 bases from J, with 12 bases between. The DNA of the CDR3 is TGCAGCGTTGAAGATCTTCACCAGTTCTATGGCTACACCTTC. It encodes CSVEDLHQFYGYTF.

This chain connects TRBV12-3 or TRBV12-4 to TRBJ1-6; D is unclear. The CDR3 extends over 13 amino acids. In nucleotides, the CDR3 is TGTGCAGTGAAGGGTCCGGGGAATTCACCCCTCCACTTT. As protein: CAVKGPGNSPLHF.

This chain's CDR3 is CASSIWLTSGSEETQYF. The CDR3 nucleotides read TGTGCCAGCAGCATTTGGCTGACTAGCGGGAGCGAGGAGACCCAGTACTTC. J is TRBJ2-5 and V is TRBV7-9; the match to TRBD2 covers 12 bases. Germline V gives CDR1 SEHNR, CDR2 FQNEAQ (reference sequence). The J segment lost 5 bases and the V segment lost 5 bases, leaving 12 bases of the junction unmatched. The CDR3 is 17 residues long.

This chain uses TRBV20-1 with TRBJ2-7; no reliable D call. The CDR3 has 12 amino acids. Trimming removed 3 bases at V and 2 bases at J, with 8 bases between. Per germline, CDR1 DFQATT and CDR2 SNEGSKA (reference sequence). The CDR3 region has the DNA TGCAGTGCTAGTCAACAGACCTACGAGCAGTACTTC. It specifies CSASQQTYEQYF.

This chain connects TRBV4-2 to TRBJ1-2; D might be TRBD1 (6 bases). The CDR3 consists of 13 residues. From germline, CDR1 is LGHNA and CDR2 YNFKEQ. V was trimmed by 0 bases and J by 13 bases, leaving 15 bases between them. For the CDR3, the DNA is TGTGCCAGCAGCCAAGATCGTGAACAGGGAAGCACCTTC. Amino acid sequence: CASSQDREQGSTF.

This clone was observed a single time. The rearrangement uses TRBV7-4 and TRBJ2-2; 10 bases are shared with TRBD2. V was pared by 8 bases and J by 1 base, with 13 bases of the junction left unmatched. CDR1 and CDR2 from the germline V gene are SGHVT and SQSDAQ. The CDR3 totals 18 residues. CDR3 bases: TGTGCCAGCGACTTAGCGGGAGGAAAATGGCGGAACACCGGGGAGCTGTTTTTT. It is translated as CASDLAGGKWRNTGELFF.

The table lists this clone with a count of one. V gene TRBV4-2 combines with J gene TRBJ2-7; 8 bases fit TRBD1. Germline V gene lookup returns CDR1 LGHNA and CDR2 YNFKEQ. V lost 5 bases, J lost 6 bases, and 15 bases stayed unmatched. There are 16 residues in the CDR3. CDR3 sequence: CASSSAEGPGGGEQYF. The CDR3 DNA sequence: TGTGCCAGCAGCTCCGCAGAGGGGCCAGGGGGCGGCGAGCAGTACTTC.

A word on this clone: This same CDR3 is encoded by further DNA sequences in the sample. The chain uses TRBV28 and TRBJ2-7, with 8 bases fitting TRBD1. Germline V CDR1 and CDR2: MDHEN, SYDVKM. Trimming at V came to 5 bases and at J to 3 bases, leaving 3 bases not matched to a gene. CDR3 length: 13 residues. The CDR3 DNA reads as TGTGCCAGCAGTCCCGGACAGGGCTACGAGCAGTACTTC. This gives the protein CASSPGQGYEQYF.

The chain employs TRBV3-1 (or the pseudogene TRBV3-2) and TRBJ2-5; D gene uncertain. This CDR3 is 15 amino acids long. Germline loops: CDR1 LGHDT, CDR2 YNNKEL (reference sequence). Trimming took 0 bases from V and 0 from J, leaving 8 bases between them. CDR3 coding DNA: TGTGCCAGCAGCCAAGATGGAGCGCACCAAGAGACCCAGTACTTC. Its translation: CASSQDGAHQETQYF.

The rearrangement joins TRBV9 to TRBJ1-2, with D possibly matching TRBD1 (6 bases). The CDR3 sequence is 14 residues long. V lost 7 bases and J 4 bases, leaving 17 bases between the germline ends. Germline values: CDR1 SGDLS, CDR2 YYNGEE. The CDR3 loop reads CASSIGGLGYGYTF. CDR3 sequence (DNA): TGTGCCAGCTCCATCGGGGGGCTTGGCTATGGCTACACCTTC.

The CDR3 nucleotides are TGTGCCAGTAGTAGATCCGGGAGCGGGTCCTACGAGCAGTACTTC. Translating it yields CASSRSGSGSYEQYF. This sequence joins TRBV19 and TRBJ2-7; D is possibly TRBD2 (6 bases). The CDR3 loop spans 15 amino acids. CDR1 is LNHDA, CDR2 SQIVND, per germline (reference sequence). Trimming left V 4 bases short and J 1 base short, with 14 bases between.

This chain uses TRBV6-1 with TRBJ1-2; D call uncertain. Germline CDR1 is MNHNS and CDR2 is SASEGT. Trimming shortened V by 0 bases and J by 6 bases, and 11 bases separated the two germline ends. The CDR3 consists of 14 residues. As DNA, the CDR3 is TGTGCCAGCAGTGAAGCGCCGGGGAACAATGGCTACACCTTC. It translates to CASSEAPGNNGYTF.

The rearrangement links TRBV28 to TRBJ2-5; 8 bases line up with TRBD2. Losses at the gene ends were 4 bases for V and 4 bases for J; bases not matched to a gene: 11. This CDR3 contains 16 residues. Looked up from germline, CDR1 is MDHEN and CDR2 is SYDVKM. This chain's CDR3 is CASSSTGGGSGETQYF. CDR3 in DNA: TGTGCCAGCAGTTCAACGGGAGGGGGGAGTGGAGAGACCCAGTACTTC. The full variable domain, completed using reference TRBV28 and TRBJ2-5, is DVKVTQSSRYLVKRTGEKVFLECVQDMDHENMFWYRQDPGLGLRLIYFSYDVKMKEKGDIPEGYSVSREKKERFSLILESASTNQTSMYLCASSSTGGGSGETQYFGPGTRLLVL.

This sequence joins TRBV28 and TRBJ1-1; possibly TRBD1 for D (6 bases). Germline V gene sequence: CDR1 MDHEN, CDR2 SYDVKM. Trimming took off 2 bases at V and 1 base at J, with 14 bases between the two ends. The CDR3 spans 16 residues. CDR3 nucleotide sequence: TGTGCCAGCAGTTTACAGGTTGGCAGGGGGAACACTGAAGCTTTCTTT. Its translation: CASSLQVGRGNTEAFF.

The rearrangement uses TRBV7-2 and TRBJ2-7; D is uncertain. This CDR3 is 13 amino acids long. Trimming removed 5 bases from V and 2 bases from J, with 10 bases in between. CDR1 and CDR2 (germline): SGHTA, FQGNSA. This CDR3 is CASSLSAAYEQYF. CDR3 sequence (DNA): TGTGCCAGCAGCCTCTCGGCGGCCTACGAGCAGTACTTC.

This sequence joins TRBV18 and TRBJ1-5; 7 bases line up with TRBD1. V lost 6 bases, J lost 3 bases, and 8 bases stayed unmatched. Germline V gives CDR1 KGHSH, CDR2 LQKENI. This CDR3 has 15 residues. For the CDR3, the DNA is TGTGCCAGCTCGCCGATGACAGGGTCCAATCAGCCCCAGCATTTT. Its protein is CASSPMTGSNQPQHF. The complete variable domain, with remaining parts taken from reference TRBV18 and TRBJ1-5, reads NAGVMQNPRHLVRRRGQEARLRCSPMKGHSHVYWYRQLPEEGLKFMVYLQKENIIDESGMPKERFSAEFPKEGPSILRIQQVVRGDSAAYFCASSPMTGSNQPQHFGDGTRLSIL.

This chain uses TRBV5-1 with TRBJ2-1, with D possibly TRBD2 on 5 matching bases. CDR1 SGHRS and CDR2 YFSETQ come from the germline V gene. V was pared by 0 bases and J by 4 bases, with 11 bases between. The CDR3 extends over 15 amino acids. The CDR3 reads CASSLVLGGYNEQFF. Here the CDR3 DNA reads TGCGCCAGCAGCTTGGTACTAGGTGGATACAATGAGCAGTTCTTC.

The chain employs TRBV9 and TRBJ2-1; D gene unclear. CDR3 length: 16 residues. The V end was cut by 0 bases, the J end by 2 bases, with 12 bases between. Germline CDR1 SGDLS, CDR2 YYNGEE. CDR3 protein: CASSVGGTVTYNEQFF. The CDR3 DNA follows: TGTGCCAGCAGCGTAGGTGGTACAGTAACCTACAATGAGCAGTTCTTC.

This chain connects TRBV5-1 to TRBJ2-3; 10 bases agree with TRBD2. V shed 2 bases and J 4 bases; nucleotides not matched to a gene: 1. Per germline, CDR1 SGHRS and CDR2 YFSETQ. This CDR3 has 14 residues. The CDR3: CASSFLAGADTQYF. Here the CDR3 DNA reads TGCGCCAGCAGCTTTCTAGCGGGAGCAGATACGCAGTATTTT.

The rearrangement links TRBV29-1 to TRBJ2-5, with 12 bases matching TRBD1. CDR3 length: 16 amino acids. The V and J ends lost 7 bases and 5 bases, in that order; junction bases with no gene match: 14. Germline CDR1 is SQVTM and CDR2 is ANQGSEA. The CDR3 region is CSALWGTGGRVETQYF. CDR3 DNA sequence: TGCAGCGCCCTTTGGGGGACAGGGGGCCGGGTCGAGACCCAGTACTTC.

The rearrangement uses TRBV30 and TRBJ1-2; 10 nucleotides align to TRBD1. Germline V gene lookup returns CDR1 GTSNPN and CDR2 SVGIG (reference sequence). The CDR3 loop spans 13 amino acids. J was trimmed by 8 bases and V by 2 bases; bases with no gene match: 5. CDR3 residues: CAWSIGQGDGYTF. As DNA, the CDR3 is TGTGCCTGGAGTATCGGACAGGGGGACGGCTACACCTTC.

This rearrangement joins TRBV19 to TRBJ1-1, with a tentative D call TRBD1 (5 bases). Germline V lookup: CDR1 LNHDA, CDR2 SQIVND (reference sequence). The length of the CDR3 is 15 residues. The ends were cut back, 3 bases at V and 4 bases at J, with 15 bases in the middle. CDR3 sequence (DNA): TGTGCCAGTAGTATGGGGGGTGGGTACGGCACTGAAGCTTTCTTT. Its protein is CASSMGGGYGTEAFF.

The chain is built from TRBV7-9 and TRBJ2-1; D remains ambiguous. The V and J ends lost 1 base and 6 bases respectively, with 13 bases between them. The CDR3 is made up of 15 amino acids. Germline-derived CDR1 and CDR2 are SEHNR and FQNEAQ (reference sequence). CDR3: CASSLGTVQFNEQFF. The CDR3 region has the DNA TGTGCCAGCAGCTTAGGCACAGTCCAGTTCAATGAGCAGTTCTTC. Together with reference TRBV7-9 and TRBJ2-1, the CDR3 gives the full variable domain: DTGVSQNPRHKITKRGQNVTFRCDPISEHNRLYWYRQTLGQGPEFLTYFQNEAQLEKSRLLSDRFSAERPKGSFSTLEIQRTEQGDSAMYLCASSLGTVQFNEQFFGPGTRLTVL.

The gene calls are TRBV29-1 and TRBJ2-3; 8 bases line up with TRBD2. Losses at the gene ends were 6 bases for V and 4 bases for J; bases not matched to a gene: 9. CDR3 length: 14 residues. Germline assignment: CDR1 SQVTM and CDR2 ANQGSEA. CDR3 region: CSVRERERADTQYF. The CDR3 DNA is TGCAGCGTAAGGGAGCGGGAGAGGGCAGATACGCAGTATTTT.